The subject of this entry is one T cell receptor (beta chain). This sample is drawn from a study of Ad26.COV2.S vaccination and SARS-CoV-2 variants. Study summary: Ad26.COV2.S arm of COV1001 included the donor.

The germline V and J ends were trimmed by 5 bases and 3 bases, with 11 bases remaining between them. The CDR3 consists of 13 residues. Germline CDR1 LNHDA, CDR2 SQIVND (reference sequence). The sample's treatment: around 19 received Ad26.COV2.S at low or high dose, single or two shots; 5 received placebo; per-sample allocation not given. Sampling occurred on day 63 after the first vaccine or placebo injection. Clones were read by immunoSEQ multiplex PCR, and TCRdb kept only the in-frame ones, dropping some. This sample yields 350,000 to 450,000 clones, of which under 90% are seen a single time; approximately 7% belongs to the top ten.

The sample was peripheral blood, taken in a trial of Ad26.COV2.S vaccine versus placebo. The TCR sequence derives from a person between 18 and 60 years old who received the Ad26.COV2.S COVID-19 vaccine or a placebo. The rearrangement joins TRBV19 to TRBJ2-7, with D unclear. CDR3 loop: CASSRDRFYEQYF. CDR3 nucleotide sequence: TGTGCCAGTAGTCGTGACCGGTTCTACGAGCAGTACTTC.